This T cell receptor beta chain was obtained from a study of T cell changes during pregnancy in multiple sclerosis. Generated by immunoSEQ multiplex PCR, the TCRdb table keeps only in-frame clones and is missing some. The data show about 40,000 clones, 89% seen once. Trimming removed 4 bases from V and 1 base from J, with 16 bases in between. The CDR3 consists of 16 residues. Germline CDR1 reads MGHRA; CDR2 reads YSYEKL. This chain joins TRBV4-1 and TRBJ2-5, with a tentative D call TRBD1 (6 bases). The TCR originated in a female donor with multiple sclerosis, enrolled in a pregnancy study. Sequenced material: CD4+ T cells from peripheral blood mononuclear cells, taken in the first trimester of pregnancy. CDR3 in DNA: TGCGCCAGCAGCCCAGGAAAGGGGGTGTCCCAAGAGACCCAGTACTTC. The encoded protein is CASSPGKGVSQETQYF.